This T cell receptor beta chain is from a study of blood T cells in healthy people across ages. The ends were cut back, 4 bases at V and 7 bases at J, with 15 bases in the middle. CDR1 and CDR2 (germline): SGDLS, YYNGEE. The length of the CDR3 is 15 residues. Note on this clonotype: No antigen is known for it.

Study conclusions and caveats: A greater number of naive CD4+ cells and higher diversity distinguished long-lived donors from aged donors. Diversity estimated from one million T cells was considered an underestimate. The study could not conclusively compare naive and antigen-experienced cells, given its unsorted PBMCs.

Alongside a J-beta primer mix, a sample-barcoded 5' primer served in a second PCR lasting 7 to 11 cycles. Every sample gave at least 3 million paired-end reads containing CDR3. TCRdb fed the 5' RACE reads into MiXCR, producing one record per CDR3 protein. The sample yields 730,000 or so distinct CDR3 sequences, about 42% seen once. The chain carries TRBV9 and TRBJ1-6; weak D call: TRBD1 (5 bases). Input material: blood. This TCR came from a woman in her sixties in good health. The CDR3 protein is CASSPRQTVNSPLHF. The CDR3 DNA is TGTGCCAGCAGCCCTCGACAGACAGTCAATTCACCCCTCCACTTT.